A single sample gave rise to the 27 T cell receptor beta chains below, sequenced in a study of T-cell memory formation after mild COVID-19. Each CDR3 protein is one row after TCRdb ran MiXCR on the 5' RACE reads. The sample includes roughly 240,000 distinct CDR3 sequences, around 15% of them seen just once. The sequencing sample was made of PBMCs or a T cell subset sorted from them (not recorded which). Source of these receptors: a young man who had mild COVID-19 (a few samples of this study predate the infection). Cell type and time point are not known.

This clonotype was detected only a few times. The chain recombines TRBV12-3 or TRBV12-4 with TRBJ2-5; D not certain. The CDR3 totals 14 residues. Trimming removed 3 bases at V and 3 bases at J, with 11 bases between. The CDR3 nucleotides read TGTGCCAGCAGTTTGCTACTGAGCAAAGAGACCCAGTACTTC. It encodes CASSLLLSKETQYF.

This clonotype was recorded once. The rearrangement links TRBV4-3 to TRBJ1-2; tentative D call: TRBD1 (5 bases). The V and J ends lost 4 bases and 6 bases respectively, with 27 bases between them. The CDR3 runs 18 residues. CDR1 and CDR2 (germline): LGHNA, YSLEER. CDR3 region: CASSPPPPQTKGLDGYTF. DNA for the CDR3: TGCGCCAGCAGCCCCCCTCCGCCGCAGACCAAGGGACTCGATGGCTACACCTTC.

This clonotype was found many times. This sequence joins TRBV6-4 and TRBJ2-3, with D unresolved. The germline CDR1 and CDR2 sequences are MRHNA and SNTAGT. The length of the CDR3 is 13 residues. Trimming removed 8 bases from V and 5 bases from J, with 14 bases in between. CDR3 loop: CASAFRSQDTQYF. In DNA, the CDR3 is TGTGCCAGCGCCTTCCGCTCCCAAGATACGCAGTATTTT.

This clonotype was observed once. This clone may be a read error of a much larger clone one base away. V and J are TRBV5-1 and TRBJ2-1; 7 bases match TRBD2. CDR1 is SGHRS, CDR2 YFSETQ, per germline. The CDR3 sequence is 15 residues long. V lost 7 bases to trimming and J lost 6 bases; unmatched junction nucleotides: 13. CDR3 in amino acids: CASVVVPGGTNEQFF. The DNA of the CDR3 is TGCGCCAGCGTGGTGGTTCCGGGGGGTACCAATGAGCAGTTCTTC.

This chain joins TRBV5-1 and TRBJ1-1; TRBD1 matches 8 bases. This CDR3 has 16 amino acids. Germline CDR1 and CDR2: SGHRS and YFSETQ. V gave up 6 bases and J gave up 8 bases; unmatched junction bases: 18. The CDR3 loop is CASTFNYRGTTTEAFF. Here the CDR3 DNA reads TGCGCCAGCACTTTCAATTACAGGGGGACCACAACGGAAGCTTTCTTT.

The chain combines TRBV29-1 with TRBJ2-5, with 9 bases identical to TRBD1. The CDR3 consists of 15 residues. Germline V CDR1 and CDR2: SQVTM, ANQGSEA. Trimming cost V 1 base and J 7 bases; bases outside gene matches: 10. CDR3: CSVEVGWTGERTQYF. CDR3 DNA: TGCAGCGTTGAAGTCGGGTGGACAGGGGAGAGGACCCAGTACTTC.

The chain couples TRBV12-3 or TRBV12-4 to TRBJ1-1; D is ambiguous. This CDR3 spans 14 amino acids. With 5 bases removed from V and 1 base from J, the gap between germline ends came to 11 bases. CDR3 region: CASSPRAGNTEAFF. The CDR3 region has the DNA TGTGCCAGCAGTCCCCGTGCCGGGAACACTGAAGCTTTCTTT.

This clonotype was picked up a small number of times. CDR3 nucleotides: TGTGCCAGCAGCTTGGACCTTTCCTACGAGCAGTACTTC. This sequence encodes CASSLDLSYEQYF. The chain is built from TRBV7-9 and TRBJ2-7; no reliable D call. V was clipped by 3 bases and J by 1 base, with 7 bases between them. The CDR3 contains 13 residues. CDR1 and CDR2 from the germline V gene are SEHNR and FQNEAQ (reference sequence).

This clonotype turned up a few times. V is TRBV10-3 and J is TRBJ1-2; possibly TRBD1 for D (5 bases). Germline V gene lookup returns CDR1 ENHRY and CDR2 SYGVKD. Trimming removed 6 bases at V and 5 bases at J, with 10 bases between. CDR3 length: 12 residues. CDR3 coding DNA: TGTGCCATCAGGGACATCTCTTATGGCTACACCTTC. Translated, it gives CAIRDISYGYTF.

This clonotype has a handful of counts. The rearrangement uses TRBV5-1 and TRBJ1-6, with D uncertain. The V end lost 3 bases, the J end lost 7 bases, and 14 bases lay between the germline ends. The CDR3 has 15 residues. From germline, CDR1 is SGHRS and CDR2 YFSETQ. This CDR3 reads CASSSRVQDNSPLHF. CDR3 nucleotide sequence: TGCGCCAGCAGCTCCCGGGTCCAGGACAATTCACCCCTCCACTTT.

A remark on this clonotype: One end of the junction fails to match germline, which may point to a read error. The V and J genes are TRBV4-2 and TRBJ1-3, with D perhaps matching TRBD1 (5 bases). Looked up from germline, CDR1 is LGHNA and CDR2 is YNFKEQ. This CDR3 has 16 amino acids. CDR3 DNA sequence: TGTGCCAGCAGCCAAGAGGACACGGTCTCTGGACACACCATATATTTT. It codes for CASSQEDTVSGHTIYF.

This clonotype showed up just a few times. The germline gene is not matched at one end of the junction; a read error may be the cause. The V and J genes are TRBV7-7 and TRBJ2-5; 10 bases fit TRBD2. The CDR3 has 13 amino acids. Germline CDR1 SSHAT, CDR2 FNYEAQ (reference sequence). The CDR3 region is CASSGRGLETQYF. Here the CDR3 DNA reads TGTGCTAGCAGCGGGAGGGGGCTGGAGACCCAGTACTTC.

This clonotype was found a few times. The chain employs TRBV24-1 and TRBJ2-3; the match to TRBD2 covers 11 bases. V was clipped by 10 bases and J by 6 bases; unmatched bases: 5. Germline V gives CDR1 KGHDR, CDR2 SFDVKD. This CDR3 comprises 13 residues. Here the CDR3 DNA reads TGTGCCACGAGGCCTAGCGGGGGGGATACGCAGTATTTT. Amino acid sequence: CATRPSGGDTQYF.

V is TRBV20-1 and J is TRBJ2-3; tentative D call: TRBD2 (5 bases). Germline values: CDR1 DFQATT, CDR2 SNEGSKA (reference sequence). The CDR3 totals 12 residues. Trimming removed 6 bases at V and 0 bases at J, with 7 bases between. The CDR3 loop is CSARTSTDTQYF. CDR3 nucleotide sequence: TGCAGTGCGAGGACTAGCACAGATACGCAGTATTTT.

This clonotype has a handful of counts. The chain carries TRBV18 and TRBJ1-3; D gene ambiguous. Germline-derived CDR1 and CDR2 are KGHSH and LQKENI. There are 15 residues in the CDR3. V was shortened by 4 bases and J by 0 bases, with 10 bases between the two germline ends. CDR3 region: CASSQDGFSGNTIYF. For the CDR3, the DNA is TGTGCCAGCTCACAGGACGGCTTCTCTGGAAACACCATATATTTT.

The chain links TRBV7-9 to TRBJ1-1, with D unclear. Germline values: CDR1 SEHNR, CDR2 FQNEAQ (reference sequence). Trimming left V 5 bases short and J 6 bases short, with 10 bases between. The CDR3 totals 12 residues. The CDR3 DNA is TGTGCCAGCAGCCCAGGTCCGGCTGAAGCTTTCTTT. This sequence encodes CASSPGPAEAFF.

V gene TRBV6-6 combines with J gene TRBJ1-1; D uncertain. V lost 6 bases and J lost 4, with 12 bases in between. This CDR3 region has 13 residues. CDR1 is MNHNY, CDR2 SVGAGI, per germline (reference sequence). The CDR3 nucleotides read TGTGCCAGCAGCCCTAGTCGTGGCACTGAAGCTTTCTTT. Amino acids: CASSPSRGTEAFF.

The CDR3 region has the DNA TGTGCCAGTAGCGAGACTAGGCGGGGTAGACGTCTTTACGAGCAGTACTTC. The encoded protein is CASSETRRGRRLYEQYF. This chain uses TRBV19 with TRBJ2-7, with D possibly TRBD2 on 6 matching bases. The V and J ends lost 6 bases and 4 bases respectively, with 25 bases between them. This CDR3 contains 17 residues. Looked up from germline, CDR1 is LNHDA and CDR2 is SQIVND (reference sequence).

The sample holds many counts of this clonotype. The chain joins TRBV20-1 to TRBJ2-7; D possibly uses TRBD1 or TRBD2 (6 bases each). Between the trimmed V and J ends, which lost 6 bases and 5 bases, there was a span of 23 bases. CDR3 size: 15 residues. Germline assignment: CDR1 DFQATT and CDR2 SNEGSKA (reference sequence). CDR3 in DNA: TGCAGTGCCGAGGGTGAGGACAGCCGGAGGGACGAGCAGTACTTC. Translation gives CSAEGEDSRRDEQYF.

This clonotype was recorded a few times. The rearrangement uses TRBV14 and TRBJ2-2; no clear D. From germline, CDR1 is SGHDN and CDR2 FVKESK. The CDR3 length is 15 residues. V lost 4 bases, J lost 2 bases, and 11 bases lay in between. The DNA for the CDR3 is TGTGCCAGCAGCCTCGAGGAGACCAACACCGGGGAGCTGTTTTTT. Its translation: CASSLEETNTGELFF.

This clonotype was observed a few times. The DNA for the CDR3 is TGTGCCAGCAGCTTGGCAGGGCCAAGTTCCGAGCAGTACTTC. Amino acids: CASSLAGPSSEQYF. The chain is built from TRBV11-2 and TRBJ2-7, with D possibly matching TRBD1 (5 bases). Trimming stripped 3 bases from V and 6 bases from J, with 15 bases between. The germline V gene encodes CDR1 SGHAT and CDR2 FQNNGV. This CDR3 is built from 14 residues.

The sample holds a few counts of this clonotype. Written as DNA, the CDR3 is TGTGCCAGCAGCTTAGAGCCAGGGAACGATGGGGCTGAAGCTTTCTTT. This encodes CASSLEPGNDGAEAFF. The rearrangement joins TRBV7-9 to TRBJ1-1; the D gene is possibly TRBD1 (5 bases). The CDR3 has 16 amino acids. Germline V gene data show CDR1 as SEHNR and CDR2 as FQNEAQ (reference sequence). The germline V and J ends were trimmed by 1 base and 6 bases, with 18 bases remaining between them.

This clonotype was observed a handful of times. The chain recombines TRBV5-1 with TRBJ1-4; TRBD1 might be the D (5 bases). Looked up from germline, CDR1 is SGHRS and CDR2 is YFSETQ. The CDR3 totals 15 residues. Trimming left V 0 bases short and J 0 bases short, with 6 bases between. The CDR3 region has the DNA TGCGCCAGCAGCTTGGACAGGCCAACTAATGAAAAACTGTTTTTT. This translates into CASSLDRPTNEKLFF.

This clonotype was picked up a small number of times. At one boundary the junction diverges from the germline segment, which might be a read error. The chain couples TRBV19 to TRBJ1-1, with a tentative D call TRBD1 (5 bases). CDR1 is LNHDA, CDR2 SQIVND, per germline (reference sequence). This CDR3 contains 17 residues. The CDR3 DNA reads as TGTGCCAGTAGTATCTCTAACTCTCTTGGGGGGAACTCTGAAGCTTTCTTT. It codes for CASSISNSLGGNSEAFF.

The V and J genes are TRBV29-1 and TRBJ1-1; D remains ambiguous. Trimming pared 6 bases from V and 0 bases from J, leaving 11 bases between. Germline V lookup: CDR1 SQVTM, CDR2 ANQGSEA. The CDR3 covers 13 residues. The CDR3 DNA is TGCAGCGTCGAGCGCAGATTGAACACTGAAGCTTTCTTT. It translates to CSVERRLNTEAFF.

V and J are TRBV7-9 and TRBJ2-7; D tentatively fits TRBD1 or TRBD2 (6 bases each). CDR1 is SEHNR and CDR2 is FQNEAQ in the germline V gene (reference sequence). The CDR3 runs 13 residues. V shed 4 bases and J shed 3 bases, with 10 bases lying between them. The DNA of the CDR3 is TGTGCCAGCAGCTCGGGGGCAGACTACGAGCAGTACGTC. Translated, it gives CASSSGADYEQYV.

In its sample, this clonotype was seen a few times. The chain is built from TRBV18 and TRBJ1-1; D is undetermined. CDR3 length: 14 amino acids. Germline loops: CDR1 KGHSH, CDR2 LQKENI. The V and J ends lost 3 bases and 0 bases respectively, with 8 bases between them. In DNA, the CDR3 is TGTGCCAGCTCACCTTTCAGGATGAACACTGAAGCTTTCTTT. It is translated as CASSPFRMNTEAFF.